The following is a TCR beta chain sequence with its context. The table lists this clone with a count of one. Its antigen has not been determined. No much larger clone exists at a distance of one base, and base qualities are not known. Starting 14 to 28 days after the autologous transplant, patients began checkpoint therapy, which included ipilimumab at 1 mg/kg intravenously on day 1 of selected weeks. Nivolumab was given at 3 mg/kg intravenously on day 1 of weeks 1, 4, 7, 10, and every two weeks through week 26. Combined checkpoint inhibition with ipilimumab and nivolumab as consolidation after autologous stem cell transplantation was tested in a Phase Ib clinical trial. V trim: 3 bases; J trim: 6 bases; unmatched bases: 12. From the cysteine up to the phenylalanine, the CDR3 has a length of 16 residues. The sequence is cut down to CDR3 DNA, 48 bases in frame from base 1. CDR1 and CDR2 are drawn from the germline V gene: SGDLS, YYNGEE.

The sample is drawn from a study of ipilimumab plus nivolumab after autologous stem cell transplantation listed by TCRdb under 2021. Notes on the research overall: A median of about 5 ipilimumab doses and 8 or 9 nivolumab doses was received by trial patients. The DLBCL cohort included primary refractory and relapsed disease, with 18-month progression-free survival of around 86% and 29% respectively. The intent-to-treat population of the trial was made up of thirty-five patients. Patients with high-risk diffuse large B cell lymphoma, mature T cell lymphoma, or multiple myeloma undergoing autologous transplant were enrolled in the trial.

The method behind the library was the immunoSEQ multiplex PCR assay. TCRdb provides this immuneACCESS table in a form limited to in-frame rearrangements. Some clones are lacking; in checked studies, under half of them reflect an unresolved V gene, and why the rest are absent is not known. The sample has some 17,000 clones on record, about 77% of them singletons. About 10% of the sample is held by the ten biggest clonotypes. What the work shows at the level of the full study, not this receptor alone: The authors stated that profiles of the T cell receptor repertoire, regulatory T cell phenotype and gut microbiota provided a biologic rationale for studying this approach further. The authors concluded that, as post-transplant consolidation, combined checkpoint inhibition appeared tolerable.

Material: PBMCs, obtained in a trial of ipilimumab plus nivolumab as post-transplant consolidation. The chain links TRBV9 with TRBJ2-1, with 7 central nucleotides matching TRBD1. This TCR derives from a male donor with diffuse large B-cell lymphoma. The encoded CDR3 is CASSETTTGQINEQFF. The DNA reads as follows: TGTGCCAGCAGCGAAACCACCACGGGACAGATCAATGAGCAGTTCTTC.